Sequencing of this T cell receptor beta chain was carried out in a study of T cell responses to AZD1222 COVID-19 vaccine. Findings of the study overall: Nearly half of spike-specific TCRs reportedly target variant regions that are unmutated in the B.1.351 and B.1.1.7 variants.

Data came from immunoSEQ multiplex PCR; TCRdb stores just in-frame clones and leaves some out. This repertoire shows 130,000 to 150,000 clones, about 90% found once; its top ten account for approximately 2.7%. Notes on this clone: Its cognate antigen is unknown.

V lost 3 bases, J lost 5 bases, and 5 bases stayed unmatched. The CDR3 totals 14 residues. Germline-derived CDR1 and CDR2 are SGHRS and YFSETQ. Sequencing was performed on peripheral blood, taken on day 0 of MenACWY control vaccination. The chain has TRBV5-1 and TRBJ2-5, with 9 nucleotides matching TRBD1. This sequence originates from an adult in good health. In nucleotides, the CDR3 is TGCGCCAGCAGCTGGGGACAGGGAAAGGAGACCCAGTACTTC. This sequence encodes CASSWGQGKETQYF.